This paragraph reports one T cell receptor (beta chain). Its antigen remains unknown. The table came from immunoSEQ multiplex PCR; TCRdb's copy has only in-frame clones and leaves some out. The sample carries more than 95,000 clones, 86% recorded once. This sample stems from a study of cytomegalovirus exposure and HLA in healthy donors. Study-level findings and limits: According to the study, approximately 150 TCR beta chains were cytomegalovirus-associated.

The germline V and J ends were trimmed by 6 bases and 6 bases, with 20 bases remaining between them. The CDR3 contains 15 residues. Germline lookup yields CDR1 MDHEN and CDR2 SYDVKM. The sequencing sample was made of PBMCs. The clonotype originates from a woman under 30 in good health and CMV-seropositive. The rearrangement joins TRBV28 to TRBJ1-2; tentatively, D is TRBD1 (6 bases). The CDR3 DNA follows: TGTGCCAGCAGGGGGGCAGGCATGGGTTCACATGGCTACACCTTC. Translated: CASRGAGMGSHGYTF.